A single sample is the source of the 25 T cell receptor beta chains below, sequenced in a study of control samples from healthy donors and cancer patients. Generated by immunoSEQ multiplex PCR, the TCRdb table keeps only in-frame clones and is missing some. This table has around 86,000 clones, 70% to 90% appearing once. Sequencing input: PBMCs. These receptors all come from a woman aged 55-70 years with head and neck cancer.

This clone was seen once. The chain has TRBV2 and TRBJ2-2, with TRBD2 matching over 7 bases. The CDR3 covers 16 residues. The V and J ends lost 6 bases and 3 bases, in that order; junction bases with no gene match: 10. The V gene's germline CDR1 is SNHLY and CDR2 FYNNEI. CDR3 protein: CASSKEAGKHTGELFF. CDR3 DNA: TGTGCCAGCAGCAAGGAAGCGGGGAAACACACCGGGGAGCTGTTTTTT. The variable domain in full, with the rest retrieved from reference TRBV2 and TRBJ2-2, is EPEVTQTPSHQVTQMGQEVILRCVPISNHLYFYWYRQILGQKVEFLVSFYNNEISEKSEIFDDQFSVERPDGSNFTLKIRSTKLEDSAMYFCASSKEAGKHTGELFFGEGSRLTVL.

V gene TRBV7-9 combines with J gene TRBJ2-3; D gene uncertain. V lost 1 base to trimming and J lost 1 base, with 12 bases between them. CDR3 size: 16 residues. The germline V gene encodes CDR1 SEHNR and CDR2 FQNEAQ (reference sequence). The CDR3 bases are TGTGCCAGCAGCTTAGTCCCCAGCTTGGGCACAGATACGCAGTATTTT. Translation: CASSLVPSLGTDTQYF.

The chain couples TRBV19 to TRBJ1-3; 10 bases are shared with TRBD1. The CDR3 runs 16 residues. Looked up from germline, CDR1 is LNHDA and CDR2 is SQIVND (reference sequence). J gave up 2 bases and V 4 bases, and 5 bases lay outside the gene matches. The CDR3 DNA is TGTGCCAGTAGTACGACCGGGACAGGGGCTGGAAACACCATATATTTT. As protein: CASSTTGTGAGNTIYF.

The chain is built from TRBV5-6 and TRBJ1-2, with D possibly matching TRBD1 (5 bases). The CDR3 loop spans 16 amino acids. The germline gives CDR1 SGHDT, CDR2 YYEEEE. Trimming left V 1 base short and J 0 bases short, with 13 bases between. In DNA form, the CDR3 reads TGTGCCAGCAGCTTGCAGGGTAGGGTAGCTAACTATGGCTACACCTTC. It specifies CASSLQGRVANYGYTF. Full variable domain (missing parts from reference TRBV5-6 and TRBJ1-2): DAGVTQSPTHLIKTRGQQVTLRCSPKSGHDTVSWYQQALGQGPQFIFQYYEEEERQRGNFPDRFSGHQFPNYSSELNVNALLLGDSALYLCASSLQGRVANYGYTFGSGTRLTVV.

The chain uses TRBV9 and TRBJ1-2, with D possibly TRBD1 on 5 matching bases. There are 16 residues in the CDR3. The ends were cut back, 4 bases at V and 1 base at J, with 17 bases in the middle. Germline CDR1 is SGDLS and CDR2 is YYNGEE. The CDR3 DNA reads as TGTGCCAGCAGCATCTCGGTGGGGGGGAATAACTATGGCTACACCTTC. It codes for CASSISVGGNNYGYTF.

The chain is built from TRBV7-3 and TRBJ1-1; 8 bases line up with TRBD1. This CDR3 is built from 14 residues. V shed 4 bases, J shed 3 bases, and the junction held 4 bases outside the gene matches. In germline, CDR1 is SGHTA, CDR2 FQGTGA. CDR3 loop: CASSSTGVDTEAFF. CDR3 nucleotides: TGTGCCAGCAGCTCGACAGGGGTCGACACTGAAGCTTTCTTT.

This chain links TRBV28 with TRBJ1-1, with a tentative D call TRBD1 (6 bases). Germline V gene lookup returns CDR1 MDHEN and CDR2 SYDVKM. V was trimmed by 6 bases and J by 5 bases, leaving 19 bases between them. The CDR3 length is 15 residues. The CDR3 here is CASRPSRGASTEAFF. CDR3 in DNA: TGTGCCAGCAGGCCCTCCAGGGGCGCAAGTACTGAAGCTTTCTTT.

The CDR3 loop reads CASSYDGGGYGYTF. CDR3 bases: TGCGCCAGCAGCTACGATGGGGGCGGCTATGGCTACACCTTC. The chain recombines TRBV5-1 with TRBJ1-2; D possibly corresponds to TRBD1 (6 bases). Germline V lookup: CDR1 SGHRS, CDR2 YFSETQ. Trimming shortened V by 3 bases and J by 4 bases, and 13 bases separated the two germline ends. The CDR3 loop spans 14 amino acids.

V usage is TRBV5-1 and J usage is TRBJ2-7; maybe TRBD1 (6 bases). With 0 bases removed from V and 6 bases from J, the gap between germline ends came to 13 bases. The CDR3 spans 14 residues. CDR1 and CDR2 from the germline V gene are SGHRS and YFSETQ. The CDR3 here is CASSLGQVGGEQYF. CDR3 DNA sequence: TGCGCCAGCAGCTTGGGACAGGTTGGGGGCGAGCAGTACTTC.

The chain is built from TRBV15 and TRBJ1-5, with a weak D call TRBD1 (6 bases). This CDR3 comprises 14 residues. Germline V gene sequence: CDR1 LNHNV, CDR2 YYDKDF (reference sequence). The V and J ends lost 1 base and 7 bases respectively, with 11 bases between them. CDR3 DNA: TGTGCCACCAGCAGAGCAGGGGATGGGCAGCCCCAGCATTTT. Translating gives CATSRAGDGQPQHF.

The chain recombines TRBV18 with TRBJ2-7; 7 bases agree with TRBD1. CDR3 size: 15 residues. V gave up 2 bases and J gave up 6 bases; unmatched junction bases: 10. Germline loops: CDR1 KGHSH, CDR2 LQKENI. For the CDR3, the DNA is TGTGCCAGCTCACCAATGGACAGGAGAGCTACCGAGCAGTACTTC. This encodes CASSPMDRRATEQYF.

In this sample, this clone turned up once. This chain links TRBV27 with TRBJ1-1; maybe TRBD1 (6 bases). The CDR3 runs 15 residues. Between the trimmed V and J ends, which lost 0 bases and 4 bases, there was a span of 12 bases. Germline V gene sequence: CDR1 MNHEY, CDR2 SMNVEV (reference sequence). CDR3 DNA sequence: TGTGCCAGCAGTTTATCGAGGGGGGGGGTCACTGAAGCTTTCTTT. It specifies CASSLSRGGVTEAFF.

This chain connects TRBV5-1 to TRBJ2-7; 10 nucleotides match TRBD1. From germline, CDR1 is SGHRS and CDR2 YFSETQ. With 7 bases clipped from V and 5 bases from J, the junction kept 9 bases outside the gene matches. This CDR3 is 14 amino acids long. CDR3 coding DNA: TGCGCCAGCTCCCCCGGGACAGGGGTCCACGAGCAGTACTTC. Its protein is CASSPGTGVHEQYF.

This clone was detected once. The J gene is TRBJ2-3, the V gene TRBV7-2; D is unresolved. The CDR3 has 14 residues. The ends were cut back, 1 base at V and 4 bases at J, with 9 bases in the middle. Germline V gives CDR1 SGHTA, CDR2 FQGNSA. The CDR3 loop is CASSLGGSADTQYF. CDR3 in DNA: TGTGCCAGCAGCTTAGGCGGCAGCGCAGATACGCAGTATTTT.

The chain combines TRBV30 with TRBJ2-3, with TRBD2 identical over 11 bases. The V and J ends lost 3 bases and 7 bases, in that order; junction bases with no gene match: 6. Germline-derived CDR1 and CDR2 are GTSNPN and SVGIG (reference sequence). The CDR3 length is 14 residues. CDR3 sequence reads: CAWRGTSGLNTQYF. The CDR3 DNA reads TGTGCCTGGAGAGGGACTAGCGGACTCAATACGCAGTATTTT.

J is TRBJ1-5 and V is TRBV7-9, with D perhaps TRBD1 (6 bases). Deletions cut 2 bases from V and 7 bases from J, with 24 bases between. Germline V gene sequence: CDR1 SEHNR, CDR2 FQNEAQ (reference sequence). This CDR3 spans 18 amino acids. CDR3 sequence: CASSLYYGTGTNLQPQHF. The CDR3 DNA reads TGTGCCAGCAGCTTATATTATGGCACCGGGACAAATCTGCAGCCCCAGCATTTT.

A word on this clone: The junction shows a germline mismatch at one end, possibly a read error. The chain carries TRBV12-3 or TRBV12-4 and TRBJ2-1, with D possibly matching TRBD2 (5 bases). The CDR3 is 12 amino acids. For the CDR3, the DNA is TGTGCCAGCAGCTCTGGGAGTTATTGGACGCTCTTC. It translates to CASSSGSYWTLF.

The CDR3 region is CASSESGGEAKNIQYF. The CDR3, as DNA: TGTGCCAGCAGTGAATCAGGGGGCGAAGCCAAAAACATTCAGTACTTC. The chain has TRBV25-1 and TRBJ2-4, with 8 bases that match TRBD1. V trimming: 1 base; J trimming: 0 bases; junction bases outside the gene matches: 2. The CDR3 has 16 amino acids. Germline loops: CDR1 MGHDK, CDR2 SYGVNS. The variable domain in full, with the rest retrieved from reference TRBV25-1 and TRBJ2-4, is EADIYQTPRYLVIGTGKKITLECSQTMGHDKMYWYQQDPGMELHLIHYSYGVNSTEKGDLSSESTVSRIRTEHFPLTLESARPSHTSQYLCASSESGGEAKNIQYFGAGTRLSVL.

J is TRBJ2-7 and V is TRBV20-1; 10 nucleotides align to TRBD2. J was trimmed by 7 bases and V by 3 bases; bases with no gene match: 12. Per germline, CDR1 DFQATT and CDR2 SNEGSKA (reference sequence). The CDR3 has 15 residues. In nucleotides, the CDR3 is TGCAGTGCTAGTCTGGCTAGCGGGAGTTCAAGGGAGCAGTACTTC. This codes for CSASLASGSSREQYF.

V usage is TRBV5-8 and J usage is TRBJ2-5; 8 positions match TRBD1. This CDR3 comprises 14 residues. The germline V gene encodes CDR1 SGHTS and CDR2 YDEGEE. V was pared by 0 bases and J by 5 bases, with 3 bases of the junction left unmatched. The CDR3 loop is CASSLVNRGETQYF. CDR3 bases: TGTGCCAGCAGCTTGGTAAACAGGGGGGAGACCCAGTACTTC.

The CDR3 sequence is CASRLDRGTYEQYF. The CDR3 coding sequence is TGTGCCAGCAGGCTCGACCGGGGGACCTACGAGCAGTACTTC. V usage is TRBV27 and J usage is TRBJ2-7; D perhaps matches TRBD2 (6 bases). CDR1 is MNHEY, CDR2 SMNVEV, per germline (reference sequence). The CDR3 extends over 14 amino acids. V lost 6 bases, J lost 2 bases, and 14 bases lay in between.

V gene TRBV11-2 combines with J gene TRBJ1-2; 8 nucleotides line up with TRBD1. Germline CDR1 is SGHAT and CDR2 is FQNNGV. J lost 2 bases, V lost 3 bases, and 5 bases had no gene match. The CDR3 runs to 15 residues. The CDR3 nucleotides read TGTGCCAGCAGCTTCAGGGGGCGATCGAACTATGGCTACACCTTC. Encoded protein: CASSFRGRSNYGYTF. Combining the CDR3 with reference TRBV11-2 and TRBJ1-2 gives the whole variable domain EAGVAQSPRYKIIEKRQSVAFWCNPISGHATLYWYQQILGQGPKLLIQFQNNGVVDDSQLPKDRFSAERLKGVDSTLKIQPAKLEDSAVYLCASSFRGRSNYGYTFGSGTRLTVV.

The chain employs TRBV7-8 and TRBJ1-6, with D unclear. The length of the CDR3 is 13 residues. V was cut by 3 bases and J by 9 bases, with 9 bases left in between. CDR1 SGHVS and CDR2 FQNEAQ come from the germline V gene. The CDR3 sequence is CASSLELGSPLHF. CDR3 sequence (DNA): TGTGCCAGCAGCTTGGAGCTAGGTTCACCCCTCCACTTT.

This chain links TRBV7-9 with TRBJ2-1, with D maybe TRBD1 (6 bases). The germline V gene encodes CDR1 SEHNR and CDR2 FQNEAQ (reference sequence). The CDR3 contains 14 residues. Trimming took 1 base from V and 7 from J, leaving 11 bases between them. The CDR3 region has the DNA TGTGCCAGCAGCTTAGGGGGGCTTGGGAATGAGCAGTTCTTC. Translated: CASSLGGLGNEQFF.

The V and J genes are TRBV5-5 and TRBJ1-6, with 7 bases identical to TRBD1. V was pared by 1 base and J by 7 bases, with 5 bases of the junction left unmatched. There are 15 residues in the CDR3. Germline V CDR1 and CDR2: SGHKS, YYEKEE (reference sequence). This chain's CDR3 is CASSLLTGKNSPLHF. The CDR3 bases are TGTGCCAGCAGCTTGTTGACAGGGAAGAATTCACCCCTCCACTTT.